One and the same sample provided the 9 T cell receptor beta chains below, sequenced in a study of shared clonotypes between healthy human individuals (dated by TCRdb to 2020 to 2021). Libraries were prepared through the immunoSEQ multiplex PCR assay. Sourced from immuneACCESS, this table was stored by TCRdb with only in-frame sequences that have V and J called. A share of the clones is absent; for the studies checked, an unresolved V gene accounts for under half, and the remainder has no known explanation. The sample includes 1.4 million or so clones, with less than 99% observed a single time. In total, the top ten clones hold 0.3% to 0.45% of the sample. Sequenced: naive CD4+ T cells sorted from blood. This sample's cell subset or site label indicates: CD45RA+ positively selected. These receptors all stem from a man aged 25-40 years in good health.

The chain is built from TRBV5-6 and TRBJ2-7, with 8 bases aligning to TRBD1. Per germline, CDR1 SGHDT and CDR2 YYEEEE. Trimming cost V 4 bases and J 4 bases; bases outside gene matches: 4. This CDR3 is 13 amino acids long. The CDR3 loop is CASSRGQVYEQYF. CDR3 DNA sequence: TGTGCCAGCAGCAGGGGACAGGTGTACGAGCAGTACTTC. The full variable domain, in which reference TRBV5-6 and TRBJ2-7 provide the parts outside the CDR3, is DAGVTQSPTHLIKTRGQQVTLRCSPKSGHDTVSWYQQALGQGPQFIFQYYEEEERQRGNFPDRFSGHQFPNYSSELNVNALLLGDSALYLCASSRGQVYEQYFGPGTRLTVT.

V gene TRBV5-4 combines with J gene TRBJ2-2; D is unclear. The CDR3 runs 16 residues. Trimming stripped 2 bases from V and 2 bases from J, with 13 bases between. Germline V gives CDR1 SGHNT, CDR2 YYREEE (reference sequence). The CDR3 bases are TGTGCCAGCAGCTTTGCACCGGACGGAAACACCGGGGAGCTGTTTTTT. As protein: CASSFAPDGNTGELFF.

The rearrangement joins TRBV6-5 to TRBJ1-2; no reliable D call. Trimming pared 1 base from V and 0 bases from J, leaving 9 bases between. Germline loops: CDR1 MNHEY, CDR2 SVGAGI. CDR3 length: 15 residues. CDR3 coding DNA: TGTGCCAGCAGTTACTTCGGAGCAACTAACTATGGCTACACCTTC. Amino acids: CASSYFGATNYGYTF.

This clone was seen once. Other DNA sequences in the sample encode the same CDR3. The chain's CDR3 is CASSLGSTEAFF. CDR3 bases: TGCGCCAGCAGCCTGGGGAGCACTGAAGCTTTCTTT. The chain uses TRBV5-1 and TRBJ1-1; unclear D gene. This CDR3 has 12 residues. CDR1 and CDR2 from the germline V gene are SGHRS and YFSETQ. Trimming removed 4 bases at V and 4 bases at J, with 8 bases between.

The chain combines TRBV10-1 with TRBJ2-2; 10 nucleotides match TRBD2. Germline CDR1 and CDR2: WNHNN and SYGVQD (reference sequence). CDR3 size: 18 residues. The junction had 15 bases not matched to a gene; V was cut back by 5 bases and J by 6 bases. CDR3 DNA sequence: TGCGCCAGCAGTACCCGAAAACTACTAGCGGGAAGCCCCGGGGAGCTGTTTTTT. Residues: CASSTRKLLAGSPGELFF.

The rearrangement uses TRBV18 and TRBJ1-4; weak D call: TRBD1 (6 bases). The CDR3 is 14 amino acids. Germline CDR1 is KGHSH and CDR2 is LQKENI. V shed 2 bases and J shed 8 bases, with 12 bases lying between them. The CDR3 coding sequence is TGTGCCAGCTCACCAACAGGGAATGACGAAAAACTGTTTTTT. Amino acids: CASSPTGNDEKLFF.

The chain has TRBV5-4 and TRBJ2-1; D uncertain. Germline V gene lookup returns CDR1 SGHNT and CDR2 YYREEE (reference sequence). With 4 bases removed from V and 3 bases from J, the gap between germline ends came to 14 bases. This CDR3 is 15 amino acids long. CDR3 protein: CASSPGGRSYNEQFF. CDR3 coding DNA: TGTGCCAGCAGCCCTGGTGGGCGAAGCTACAATGAGCAGTTCTTC.

The chain couples TRBV9 to TRBJ2-5; the D is unclear. Trimming shortened V by 4 bases and J by 1 base, and 11 bases separated the two germline ends. This CDR3 contains 14 residues. CDR1 and CDR2 (germline): SGDLS, YYNGEE. As DNA, the CDR3 is TGTGCCAGCAGCTCAGGCCGCCGCCAAGAGACCCAGTACTTC. Translation gives CASSSGRRQETQYF.

The chain employs TRBV19 and TRBJ2-5, with D possibly called TRBD1 or TRBD2 (5 bases each). The CDR3 covers 13 residues. CDR1 and CDR2 from the germline V gene are LNHDA and SQIVND (reference sequence). The germline V and J ends were trimmed by 6 bases and 5 bases, with 13 bases remaining between them. The CDR3 loop is CASSRDAGETQYF. The CDR3, as DNA: TGTGCCAGTAGCCGGGACGCCGGCGAGACCCAGTACTTC.